This T cell receptor (beta chain) was sequenced in a study of neurological immune-mediated disorders. Study-level points and caveats: The absence of any CDR3 amino acid sequence shared by expanded clones across subjects suggests that repertoires were private in all groups.

Comments on this clonotype: What it binds is not known. A read error is likely, as this CDR3 ends without the conserved phenylalanine or tryptophan.

Germline CDR1 is SGHRS and CDR2 is YFSETQ. The V and J ends lost 0 bases and 5 bases respectively, with 3 bases between them. This CDR3 comprises 11 residues. The authors produced cDNA by 5'RACE using 10-nucleotide random UMIs. Each sequencing run yielded over 160 million TCR-beta sequences from 15-18 subjects. A single record per CDR3 protein comes from TCRdb applying MiXCR to the 5' RACE reads. The table lists 55,000 to 75,000 distinct CDR3 sequences, around 13% of them singletons, with about 4.5% in the top ten. Time point noted: longitudinal time-point 1 (baseline). V and J are TRBV5-1 and TRBJ2-7; D gene ambiguous. This TCR derives from a female donor with HTLV-1-associated myelopathy (HAM/TSP). The sequencing input was PBMCs. The CDR3 here is CASSLDNEQYI. CDR3 sequence (DNA): TGCGCCAGCAGCTTGGACAACGAGCAGTACATC.